This passage covers 4 T cell receptor beta chains from one sample sequenced in a study of blood T cells in healthy people across ages (dated by TCRdb to 2014 to 2015). Libraries were prepared through 5' RACE. The listed sequencing device is Illumina HiSeq 2500. The second PCR ran for about 6 to 12 cycles and used a J-beta primer mix along with a sample-barcoded 5' primer. TCRdb itself trimmed the public reads at Q25 with fastp, ran MiXCR and retained productive beta chains. One record per CDR3 amino acid sequence lists the most common genes and DNA. For this sample there are 650,000 or so distinct CDR3 sequences; 52% appear just once. Approximately 12% of the sample goes to the ten largest clones. The sample comprised blood. The source is a woman older than 75 in good health.

This clonotype was observed once. The chain is built from TRBV27 and TRBJ2-2; possibly TRBD1 for D (5 bases). Germline CDR1 MNHEY, CDR2 SMNVEV (reference sequence). The CDR3 is 14 amino acids. The V and J ends lost 6 bases and 7 bases respectively, with 15 bases between them. The DNA for the CDR3 is TGTGCCAGCAGCCCCTCCAGGGTCGTCGGGGAGCTGTTTTTT. Protein: CASSPSRVVGELFF.

To note about this clonotype: At one end the junction does not follow the germline gene, possibly because of a read error. The rearrangement joins TRBV9 to TRBJ1-2, with 10 bases aligning to TRBD1. The CDR3 length is 15 residues. The germline V gene encodes CDR1 SGDLS and CDR2 YYNGEE. This CDR3 reads CAGSAGQGVNYGYTF. CDR3 coding DNA: TGTGCCGGCAGCGCCGGACAGGGGGTAAACTATGGCTACACCTTC.

V gene TRBV20-1 combines with J gene TRBJ2-5; 9 bases line up with TRBD2. The CDR3 runs 15 residues. Unmatched junction bases numbered 9, after V lost 2 bases and J lost 5 bases. Per germline, CDR1 DFQATT and CDR2 SNEGSKA (reference sequence). The CDR3 DNA reads as TGCAGTGCTAGAAGGGACGCGGGAGGGTCCGAGACCCAGTACTTC. Encoded protein: CSARRDAGGSETQYF.

Notes on this clonotype: A read error may explain this, as a much larger clone is one base away. The chain is built from TRBV7-3 and TRBJ2-5, with D hard to call. The length of the CDR3 is 16 residues. With 2 bases removed from V and 11 bases from J, the gap between germline ends came to 24 bases. CDR1 and CDR2 (germline): SGHTA, FQGTGA. The CDR3 here is CASSLSPFSSYNEQYF. The CDR3 DNA is TGTGCCAGCAGCTTATCCCCATTCAGCTCCTACAATGAGCAGTACTTC.